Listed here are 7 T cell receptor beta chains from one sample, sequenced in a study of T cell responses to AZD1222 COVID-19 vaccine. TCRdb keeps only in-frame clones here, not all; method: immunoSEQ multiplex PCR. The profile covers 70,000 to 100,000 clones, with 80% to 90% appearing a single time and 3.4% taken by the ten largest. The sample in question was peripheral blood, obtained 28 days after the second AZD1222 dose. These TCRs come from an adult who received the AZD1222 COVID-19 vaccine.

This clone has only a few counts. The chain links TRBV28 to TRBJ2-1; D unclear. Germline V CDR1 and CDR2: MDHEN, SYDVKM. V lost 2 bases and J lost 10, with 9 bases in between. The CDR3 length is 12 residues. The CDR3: CASSLNRVEQFF. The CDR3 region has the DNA TGTGCCAGCAGTTTAAACCGGGTCGAGCAGTTCTTC.

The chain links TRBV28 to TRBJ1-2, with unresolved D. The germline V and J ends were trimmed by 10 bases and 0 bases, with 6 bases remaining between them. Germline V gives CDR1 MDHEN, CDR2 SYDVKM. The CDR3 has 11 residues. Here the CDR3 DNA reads TGTGCCATCTCGGCTAACTATGGCTACACCTTC. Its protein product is CAISANYGYTF.

CDR3 nucleotides: TGTGCCACCAGTGATTCTCGGGAGCAGTACTTC. Translated, it gives CATSDSREQYF. The chain recombines TRBV24-1 with TRBJ2-7; no definite D call. Germline V gene lookup returns CDR1 KGHDR and CDR2 SFDVKD. The CDR3 is 11 amino acids. V gave up 2 bases and J gave up 7 bases, with 5 bases separating them.

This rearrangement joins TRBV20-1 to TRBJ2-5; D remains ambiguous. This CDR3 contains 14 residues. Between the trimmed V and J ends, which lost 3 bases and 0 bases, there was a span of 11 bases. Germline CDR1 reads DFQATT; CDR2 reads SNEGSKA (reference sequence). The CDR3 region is CSASTVTDQETQYF. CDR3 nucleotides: TGCAGTGCTAGTACGGTCACCGACCAAGAGACCCAGTACTTC.

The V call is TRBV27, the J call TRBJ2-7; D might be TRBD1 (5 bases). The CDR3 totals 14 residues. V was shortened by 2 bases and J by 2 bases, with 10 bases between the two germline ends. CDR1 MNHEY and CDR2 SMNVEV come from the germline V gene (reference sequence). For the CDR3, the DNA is TGTGCCAGCAGTTTAGGGGCTCCCGCCTACGAGCAGTACTTC. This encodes CASSLGAPAYEQYF.

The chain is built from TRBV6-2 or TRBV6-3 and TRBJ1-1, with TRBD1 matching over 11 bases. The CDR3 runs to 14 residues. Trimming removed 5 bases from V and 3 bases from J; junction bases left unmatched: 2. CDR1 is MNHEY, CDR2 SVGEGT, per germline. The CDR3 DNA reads TGTGCCAGCAGTCGGACAGGGGGCTACACTGAAGCTTTCTTT. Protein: CASSRTGGYTEAFF.

CDR3 region: CASSLVQQEDGYTF. Written as DNA, the CDR3 is TGTGCCAGCAGCTTGGTCCAACAGGAGGATGGCTACACCTTC. The rearrangement joins TRBV5-6 to TRBJ1-2, with a weak D call TRBD1 (5 bases). V was clipped by 0 bases and J by 6 bases, with 12 bases between them. Germline CDR1 reads SGHDT; CDR2 reads YYEEEE. The CDR3 sequence is 14 residues long.